The 26 T cell receptor beta chains listed next were all sequenced from one sample in a study of blood T cell repertoires in COVID-19. Here immunoSEQ multiplex PCR was the method, and the copy in TCRdb shows in-frame clones only, minus some. In the table there are some 30,000 clones, roughly 89% of which are singletons. Sequencing was done on a sample of peripheral blood. These receptors originate from a man aged 80 or over with acute or convalescent COVID-19.

The gene calls are TRBV4-2 and TRBJ2-7; the match to TRBD2 covers 11 bases. CDR3 length equals 19 residues. Germline assignment: CDR1 LGHNA and CDR2 YNFKEQ. V was pared by 5 bases and J by 2 bases, with 17 bases of the junction left unmatched. Here the CDR3 DNA reads TGTGCCAGCAGCGTAGACTCCGGGACTAGCGGCAGAGGCACCTACGAGCAGTACTTC. Translation gives CASSVDSGTSGRGTYEQYF.

The chain recombines TRBV2 with TRBJ2-1; the D gene is possibly TRBD2 (5 bases). The CDR3 totals 20 residues. In germline, CDR1 is SNHLY, CDR2 FYNNEI. V gave up 6 bases and J gave up 1 base, with 28 bases separating them. CDR3 residues: CASSNRVTWENDVSYNEQFF. The CDR3 DNA sequence: TGTGCCAGCAGCAATAGGGTAACGTGGGAGAACGACGTTTCCTACAATGAGCAGTTCTTC.

The chain carries TRBV23-1 and TRBJ1-6; D perhaps matches TRBD1 (6 bases). TRBV23-1 is known as an ORF, though its function is uncertain. CDR3 length equals 17 residues. V lost 4 bases and J lost 0, with 13 bases in between. CDR3: CASSRDRLSSYNSPLHF. Written as DNA, the CDR3 is TGCGCCAGCAGTCGAGACAGGTTAAGCTCCTATAATTCACCCCTCCACTTT.

The genes are TRBV5-6 and TRBJ2-4; 8 nucleotides match TRBD1. The CDR3 consists of 12 residues. From germline, CDR1 is SGHDT and CDR2 YYEEEE. V was clipped by 2 bases and J by 12 bases; unmatched bases: 4. The DNA of the CDR3 is TGTGCCAGCAGCTTCCTACAGGGGGATCAGTACTTC. Its translation is CASSFLQGDQYF.

V gene TRBV7-2 combines with J gene TRBJ2-5; maybe TRBD1 (6 bases). CDR1 and CDR2 from the germline V gene are SGHTA and FQGNSA. V was shortened by 6 bases and J by 0 bases, with 11 bases between the two germline ends. The CDR3 covers 14 residues. CDR3 amino acids: CASSPDRYQETQYF. DNA for the CDR3: TGTGCCAGCAGTCCAGACAGGTACCAAGAGACCCAGTACTTC.

V and J are TRBV7-2 and TRBJ2-1; D is possibly TRBD2 (6 bases). V was clipped by 7 bases and J by 5 bases, with 18 bases between them. Per germline, CDR1 SGHTA and CDR2 FQGNSA. There are 15 residues in the CDR3. The CDR3 spells CASTPGAGGNNEQFF. DNA of the CDR3: TGTGCCAGCACCCCCGGGGCGGGCGGGAACAATGAGCAGTTCTTC.

This chain links TRBV7-9 with TRBJ1-4; TRBD1 is a possible D gene (6 bases). The germline gives CDR1 SEHNR, CDR2 FQNEAQ (reference sequence). The V and J ends lost 1 base and 2 bases respectively, with 11 bases between them. The CDR3 loop spans 16 amino acids. For the CDR3, the DNA is TGTGCCAGCAGCTTAGAGGCTCAGGGGACTAATGAAAAACTGTTTTTT. Translation gives CASSLEAQGTNEKLFF.

The genes are TRBV10-1 and TRBJ2-5; the D gene is possibly TRBD1 (5 bases). V was shortened by 5 bases and J by 1 base, with 8 bases between the two germline ends. Germline loops: CDR1 WNHNN, CDR2 SYGVQD (reference sequence). This CDR3 region has 13 residues. For the CDR3, the DNA is TGCGCCAGCAGTAGACAGATCCAAGAGACCCAGTACTTC. This sequence encodes CASSRQIQETQYF.

This chain uses TRBV28 with TRBJ1-2; D uncertain. The V gene lost 2 bases and the J gene lost 6 bases, with 10 bases spanning the gap. Germline V gives CDR1 MDHEN, CDR2 SYDVKM. This CDR3 is 13 amino acids long. The CDR3 DNA sequence: TGTGCCAGCAGTTTACGCGTCAGCGATGGCTACACCTTC. Amino acid sequence: CASSLRVSDGYTF.

The genes are TRBV5-1 and TRBJ2-2, with 9 positions matching TRBD2. The CDR3 extends over 18 amino acids. CDR1 SGHRS and CDR2 YFSETQ come from the germline V gene. Trimming cost V 4 bases and J 4 bases; bases outside gene matches: 14. The CDR3 region has the DNA TGCGCCAGCAGCCCAAGGGGCGCGGGAGGGCCGAGCACCGGGGAGCTGTTTTTT. Its translation is CASSPRGAGGPSTGELFF.

The J gene is TRBJ1-5, the V gene TRBV5-4; D might be TRBD1 (5 bases). Trimming stripped 3 bases from V and 7 bases from J, with 11 bases between. In germline, CDR1 is SGHNT, CDR2 YYREEE (reference sequence). CDR3 length: 13 residues. The CDR3 region has the DNA TGTGCCAGCAGCTCGGGGAGGGGACAGCCCCAGCATTTT. It codes for CASSSGRGQPQHF.

The CDR3 spells CASSLMAGVNEKLFF. In DNA, the CDR3 is TGTGCCAGCAGCTTAATGGCCGGGGTTAATGAAAAACTGTTTTTT. The chain recombines TRBV7-2 with TRBJ1-4; D is undetermined. This CDR3 comprises 15 residues. Trimming left V 2 bases short and J 4 bases short, with 11 bases between. Germline CDR1 SGHTA, CDR2 FQGNSA. Based on the CDR3 plus reference TRBV7-2 and TRBJ1-4, the full variable domain is GAGVSQSPSNKVTEKGKDVELRCDPISGHTALYWYRQSLGQGLEFLIYFQGNSAPDKSGLPSDRFSAERTGGSVSTLTIQRTQQEDSAVYLCASSLMAGVNEKLFFGSGTQLSVL.

The gene calls are TRBV10-3 and TRBJ2-2; TRBD2 agrees at 9 bases. Per germline, CDR1 ENHRY and CDR2 SYGVKD. J was trimmed by 7 bases and V by 6 bases; bases with no gene match: 12. The CDR3 spans 16 residues. CDR3 region: CAIRPSAGGRSGELFF. The CDR3 bases are TGTGCCATCAGGCCCTCGGCGGGAGGGAGGAGCGGGGAGCTGTTTTTT.

The genes are TRBV28 and TRBJ2-5; possible D gene TRBD1, 6 bases. Germline V gives CDR1 MDHEN, CDR2 SYDVKM. The CDR3 is 13 residues long. The ends were cut back, 5 bases at V and 2 bases at J, with 9 bases in the middle. This CDR3 reads CASSTGQQETQYF. As DNA, the CDR3 is TGTGCCAGCAGTACTGGACAGCAAGAGACCCAGTACTTC.

V and J are TRBV28 and TRBJ2-1; TRBD2 agrees at 7 bases. V lost 1 base to trimming and J lost 3 bases; unmatched junction nucleotides: 3. The CDR3 contains 15 residues. The germline CDR1 and CDR2 sequences are MDHEN and SYDVKM. The chain's CDR3 is CASSLSGTNYNEQFF. CDR3 sequence (DNA): TGTGCCAGCAGTTTATCAGGGACTAACTACAATGAGCAGTTCTTC.

The chain has TRBV15 and TRBJ2-3; D perhaps matches TRBD2 (5 bases). Germline assignment: CDR1 LNHNV and CDR2 YYDKDF (reference sequence). V was trimmed by 0 bases and J by 6 bases, leaving 7 bases between them. The CDR3 is made up of 13 amino acids. This CDR3 reads CATSRERGDTQYF. CDR3 bases: TGTGCCACCAGCAGAGAACGGGGTGATACGCAGTATTTT.

V and J are TRBV6-6 and TRBJ2-7; TRBD1 matches 7 bases. CDR3 length equals 15 residues. Germline V gene data show CDR1 as MNHNY and CDR2 as SVGAGI (reference sequence). V lost 9 bases, J lost 3 bases, and 14 bases stayed unmatched. In DNA form, the CDR3 reads TGTGCCAGTAGACGACTCACAGGGGAAGGCTACGAGCAGTACTTC. This translates into CASRRLTGEGYEQYF.

A single count supports this clone. The rearrangement uses TRBV5-1 and TRBJ2-1; the match to TRBD2 covers 9 bases. This CDR3 region has 16 residues. V dropped 4 bases and J dropped 5; count of bases not matched to a gene: 10. Germline V gene data show CDR1 as SGHRS and CDR2 as YFSETQ. The CDR3 sequence is CASSPPGLAGNNEQFF. CDR3 DNA: TGCGCCAGCAGCCCACCCGGGCTAGCGGGGAACAATGAGCAGTTCTTC. The full variable domain, completed using reference TRBV5-1 and TRBJ2-1, is KAGVTQTPRYLIKTRGQQVTLSCSPISGHRSVSWYQQTPGQGLQFLFEYFSETQRNKGNFPGRFSGRQFSNSRSEMNVSTLELGDSALYLCASSPPGLAGNNEQFFGPGTRLTVL.

The chain combines TRBV5-6 with TRBJ1-2; TRBD1 is a possible D gene (6 bases). The CDR3 sequence is 17 residues long. Trimming took off 0 bases at V and 5 bases at J, with 20 bases between the two ends. CDR1 SGHDT and CDR2 YYEEEE come from the germline V gene. The CDR3 DNA reads as TGTGCCAGCAGCTTGGGGGACACATTTTCCCCCCGTTATGGCTACACCTTC. Translation: CASSLGDTFSPRYGYTF.

The rearrangement joins TRBV7-8 to TRBJ2-7; 11 bases are a match to TRBD2. Germline CDR1 and CDR2: SGHVS and FQNEAQ. This CDR3 contains 14 residues. Unmatched junction bases numbered 1, after V lost 4 bases and J lost 2 bases. CDR3 in DNA: TGTGCCAGCAGCTCACTAGCGGGAGCCTACGAGCAGTACTTC. Its translation is CASSSLAGAYEQYF.

The chain combines TRBV4-2 with TRBJ1-5; D is unclear. Trimming removed 0 bases at V and 4 bases at J, with 13 bases between. The CDR3 sequence is 16 residues long. In germline, CDR1 is LGHNA, CDR2 YNFKEQ. The CDR3 loop reads CASSQDERGENQPQHF. CDR3 in DNA: TGTGCCAGCAGCCAAGATGAGCGCGGGGAAAATCAGCCCCAGCATTTT.

The rearrangement uses TRBV29-1 and TRBJ2-7, with 7 bases that match TRBD1. This CDR3 region has 12 residues. V shed 6 bases and J 2 bases; nucleotides not matched to a gene: 4. The germline gives CDR1 SQVTM, CDR2 ANQGSEA. CDR3 protein: CSVGQTTYEQYF. DNA of the CDR3: TGCAGCGTGGGACAGACTACCTACGAGCAGTACTTC.

This chain links TRBV19 with TRBJ1-2; unclear D gene. Looked up from germline, CDR1 is LNHDA and CDR2 is SQIVND (reference sequence). The CDR3 runs to 14 residues. Trimming removed 3 bases at V and 5 bases at J, with 13 bases between. This CDR3 reads CASSILPRGYGYTF. The CDR3 DNA reads as TGTGCCAGTAGTATCCTGCCCCGGGGATATGGCTACACCTTC.

The chain couples TRBV2 to TRBJ2-1; D uncertain. CDR3 length equals 12 residues. The germline gives CDR1 SNHLY, CDR2 FYNNEI. The ends were cut back, 11 bases at V and 5 bases at J, with 13 bases in the middle. The CDR3 loop is CAASYTDNEQFF. CDR3 sequence (DNA): TGTGCCGCGTCTTATACGGACAATGAGCAGTTCTTC.

The chain carries TRBV27 and TRBJ1-5, with 9 bases matching TRBD1. V was pared by 9 bases and J by 4 bases, with 7 bases of the junction left unmatched. The CDR3 length is 14 residues. Germline V gives CDR1 MNHEY, CDR2 SMNVEV (reference sequence). CDR3 in DNA: TGTGCCAGTAAGACAGGGGGAGAAAATCAGCCCCAGCATTTT. Its protein is CASKTGGENQPQHF.

This chain links TRBV12-3 or TRBV12-4 with TRBJ2-5, with 9 bases lining up with TRBD2. Losses at the gene ends were 7 bases for V and 5 bases for J; bases not matched to a gene: 5. CDR3 length: 13 residues. The CDR3, as DNA: TGTGCCAGCACCCTAGCGGGATTGGAGACCCAGTACTTC. It codes for CASTLAGLETQYF.